These 28 T cell receptor beta chains were all obtained from the same sample, sequenced in a study of T cell responses to AZD1222 COVID-19 vaccine (dated by TCRdb to about 2021). The intended sense of this specimen's time point label: baseline before first vaccination. Library method: the immunoSEQ multiplex PCR assay. TCRdb holds this immuneACCESS table with in-frame rearrangements only. Some clones are missing; in checked studies, unresolved V genes explain under half, and the rest has no known cause. The sample has about 260,000 clones on record, approximately 95% of them singletons. The top ten hold 0.55% of the sample. Here the sequenced sample was peripheral blood, taken on day 0 of AZD1222 vaccination. The receptors were gathered from an adult in good health.

The rearrangement links TRBV5-6 to TRBJ1-3; D remains unclear. The CDR3 runs 14 residues. V gave up 8 bases and J gave up 0 bases, with 12 bases separating them. The germline V gene has CDR1 SGHDT and CDR2 YYEEEE. The CDR3 coding sequence is TGTGCCAGTAACCGACGGGGCTCTGGAAACACCATATATTTT. Amino acids: CASNRRGSGNTIYF.

Regarding this clone: At the DNA level, this CDR3 is encoded by other sequences in the same sample as well. The chain employs TRBV6-5 and TRBJ2-7; D ambiguous. CDR3 length equals 13 residues. In germline, CDR1 is MNHEY, CDR2 SVGAGI. V lost 3 bases and J 2 bases, leaving 8 bases between the germline ends. The CDR3 protein is CASSYTGTYEQYF. The CDR3 nucleotides are TGTGCCAGCAGTTATACCGGAACCTACGAGCAGTACTTC.

CDR3 DNA: TGCGCCAGCAGCCAAACCCGGACGGGCTATGGCTACACCTTC. Translated, it gives CASSQTRTGYGYTF. This chain uses TRBV4-3 with TRBJ1-2; D gene ambiguous. The CDR3 totals 14 residues. V lost 2 bases, J lost 4 bases, and 11 bases lay in between. CDR1 and CDR2 (germline): LGHNA, YSLEER.

The rearrangement links TRBV7-2 to TRBJ1-2; TRBD1 might be the D (5 bases). There are 15 residues in the CDR3. Germline CDR1 is SGHTA and CDR2 is FQGNSA. Trimming cost V 7 bases and J 0 bases, with 15 bases left between them. The CDR3 DNA follows: TGTGCCAGCACCCGGGACCCTCGTCCTAACTATGGCTACACCTTC. Residues: CASTRDPRPNYGYTF.

The chain carries TRBV28 and TRBJ1-3; no clear D. V lost 1 base to trimming and J lost 3 bases, with 13 bases between them. Germline V CDR1 and CDR2: MDHEN, SYDVKM. The CDR3 consists of 16 residues. This chain's CDR3 is CASSLSYGYGGNTIYF. CDR3 nucleotide sequence: TGTGCCAGCAGTTTATCGTACGGGTATGGTGGAAACACCATATATTTT.

Here the CDR3 DNA reads TGTGCCAGCTCACCATCACAGGGCCTGAACACTGAAGCTTTCTTT. This encodes CASSPSQGLNTEAFF. The V call is TRBV18, the J call TRBJ1-1, with a possible D match to TRBD1 (6 bases). The CDR3 length is 15 residues. The germline V gene has CDR1 KGHSH and CDR2 LQKENI. The V gene lost 2 bases and the J gene lost 0 bases, with 10 bases spanning the gap.

CDR3: CAISEGTKYQETQYF. The CDR3 coding sequence is TGTGCCATCAGTGAGGGGACAAAATACCAAGAGACCCAGTACTTC. This rearrangement joins TRBV10-3 to TRBJ2-5, with D maybe TRBD1 (6 bases). V lost 2 bases and J 0 bases, leaving 10 bases between the germline ends. The CDR3 is 15 amino acids. The germline V gene has CDR1 ENHRY and CDR2 SYGVKD.

The chain recombines TRBV27 with TRBJ1-4; D is perhaps TRBD1 (6 bases). CDR3 length: 15 residues. V lost 5 bases, J lost 5 bases, and 15 bases lay in between. Germline V lookup: CDR1 MNHEY, CDR2 SMNVEV (reference sequence). CDR3 coding DNA: TGTGCCAGCAGTCCACATACAGGGAAGAATGAAAAACTGTTTTTT. Translated: CASSPHTGKNEKLFF.

In this sample, this clone turned up once. CDR3 DNA sequence: TGTGCCAGCTCCCTGGACAGGAACACCGGGGAGCTGTTTTTT. Amino acids: CASSLDRNTGELFF. This chain connects TRBV18 to TRBJ2-2; D might be TRBD1 (6 bases). This CDR3 is built from 14 residues. CDR1 and CDR2 from the germline V gene are KGHSH and LQKENI. V shed 6 bases and J shed 1 base, with 9 bases lying between them.

V usage is TRBV28 and J usage is TRBJ2-5; D uncertain. This CDR3 spans 11 amino acids. Germline CDR1 and CDR2: MDHEN and SYDVKM. V lost 4 bases, J lost 7 bases, and 7 bases lay in between. CDR3 region: CASSWRGTQYF. The CDR3 region has the DNA TGTGCCAGCAGTTGGAGAGGGACCCAGTACTTC.

V and J are TRBV2 and TRBJ1-5; no firm D call. Germline V gene lookup returns CDR1 SNHLY and CDR2 FYNNEI. The CDR3 consists of 13 residues. Trimming took 6 bases from V and 5 from J, leaving 11 bases between them. CDR3 residues: CASRVESDQPQHF. The CDR3 bases are TGTGCCAGCAGAGTGGAAAGCGATCAGCCCCAGCATTTT.

This clone has just one count. The CDR3 sequence is CASSPSPLAGLTDTQYF. The CDR3, as DNA: TGTGCCAGCAGCCCAAGCCCCCTAGCGGGGCTCACAGATACGCAGTATTTT. The rearrangement uses TRBV2 and TRBJ2-3, with TRBD2 matching over 9 bases. The germline V gene encodes CDR1 SNHLY and CDR2 FYNNEI. This CDR3 region has 17 residues. V dropped 6 bases and J dropped 2; count of bases not matched to a gene: 12. The variable domain in full, completed from reference TRBV2 and TRBJ2-3, reads EPEVTQTPSHQVTQMGQEVILRCVPISNHLYFYWYRQILGQKVEFLVSFYNNEISEKSEIFDDQFSVERPDGSNFTLKIRSTKLEDSAMYFCASSPSPLAGLTDTQYFGPGTRLTVL.

This clone was recorded a few times. The chain has TRBV4-3 and TRBJ1-2; 9 bases fit TRBD1. There are 16 residues in the CDR3. Germline assignment: CDR1 LGHNA and CDR2 YSLEER. Germline trimming cut 3 bases from V and 0 bases from J; bases unmatched to any gene: 5. The CDR3 DNA follows: TGCGCCAGCAGCCAGGTACAGGGGGCCACTAACTATGGCTACACCTTC. Translation: CASSQVQGATNYGYTF.

Worth noting for this clone: Other DNA sequences from this sample encode an identical CDR3 as well. The chain links TRBV5-6 to TRBJ2-1; possible D gene TRBD1, 5 bases. The germline CDR1 and CDR2 sequences are SGHDT and YYEEEE. Trimming left V 4 bases short and J 10 bases short, with 12 bases between. CDR3 length equals 12 residues. CDR3 DNA sequence: TGTGCCAGCAGCCCAGGGTTGGGAGAGCAGTTCTTC. This codes for CASSPGLGEQFF. Drawing the rest from reference TRBV5-6 and TRBJ2-1, the complete variable domain is DAGVTQSPTHLIKTRGQQVTLRCSPKSGHDTVSWYQQALGQGPQFIFQYYEEEERQRGNFPDRFSGHQFPNYSSELNVNALLLGDSALYLCASSPGLGEQFFGPGTRLTVL.

CDR3: CASRAGLAGGQGSYNEQFF. The CDR3 nucleotides read TGTGCCAGCAGGGCGGGACTAGCGGGGGGGCAGGGCTCCTACAATGAGCAGTTCTTC. The chain links TRBV11-3 to TRBJ2-1, with 16 bases identical to TRBD2. Per the germline V gene, CDR1 is SGHNT and CDR2 is YENEEA. This CDR3 region has 19 residues. With V trimmed by 6 bases and J by 0 bases, 8 bases remained unmatched.

The chain uses TRBV7-3 and TRBJ1-1; 9 bases line up with TRBD1. Germline CDR1 and CDR2: SGHTA and FQGTGA. The V and J ends lost 5 bases and 0 bases, in that order; junction bases with no gene match: 13. The CDR3 contains 18 residues. CDR3 amino acids: CASSPRPQGAWMNTEAFF. For the CDR3, the DNA is TGTGCCAGCAGCCCGAGACCACAGGGGGCCTGGATGAACACTGAAGCTTTCTTT.

The rearrangement uses TRBV5-1 and TRBJ2-7, with D perhaps TRBD1 (6 bases). Trimming took 0 bases from V and 2 from J, leaving 9 bases between them. This CDR3 contains 14 residues. The germline V gene has CDR1 SGHRS and CDR2 YFSETQ. CDR3: CASSLEGGPYEQYF. In DNA form, the CDR3 reads TGCGCCAGCAGCTTGGAAGGGGGACCCTACGAGCAGTACTTC.

This sequence joins TRBV25-1 and TRBJ2-2, with D possibly being TRBD1 (5 bases). Germline V gene lookup returns CDR1 MGHDK and CDR2 SYGVNS. This CDR3 spans 15 amino acids. Deletions cut 4 bases from V and 4 bases from J, with 13 bases between. CDR3 bases: TGTGCCAGCAGTGTCCGGACAACGGGCACCGGGGAGCTGTTTTTT. It is translated as CASSVRTTGTGELFF. The whole variable domain, remainder taken from reference TRBV25-1 and TRBJ2-2, is EADIYQTPRYLVIGTGKKITLECSQTMGHDKMYWYQQDPGMELHLIHYSYGVNSTEKGDLSSESTVSRIRTEHFPLTLESARPSHTSQYLCASSVRTTGTGELFFGEGSRLTVL.

CDR3 sequence: CASSLAGGREKLFF. CDR3 DNA sequence: TGTGCCAGCAGTTTGGCGGGGGGGCGGGAAAAACTGTTTTTT. The rearrangement uses TRBV27 and TRBJ1-4; D is perhaps TRBD1 (6 bases). This CDR3 contains 14 residues. CDR1 and CDR2 from the germline V gene are MNHEY and SMNVEV (reference sequence). With 3 bases removed from V and 8 bases from J, the gap between germline ends came to 13 bases. The variable domain in full, with the rest retrieved from reference TRBV27 and TRBJ1-4, is EAQVTQNPRYLITVTGKKLTVTCSQNMNHEYMSWYRQDPGLGLRQIYYSMNVEVTDKGDVPEGYKVSRKEKRNFPLILESPSPNQTSLYFCASSLAGGREKLFFGSGTQLSVL.

The chain joins TRBV11-2 to TRBJ1-2, with TRBD1 matching 8 bases. The CDR3 extends over 14 amino acids. Germline trimming cut 5 bases from V and 8 bases from J; bases unmatched to any gene: 10. Germline CDR1 SGHAT, CDR2 FQNNGV. The CDR3 sequence: CASSPWTGKSGYTF. The CDR3 region has the DNA TGTGCCAGCAGCCCCTGGACAGGGAAGAGCGGCTACACCTTC.

The genes are TRBV28 and TRBJ1-5; 9 bases match TRBD1. V was clipped by 5 bases and J by 0 bases; unmatched bases: 5. Germline V gene lookup returns CDR1 MDHEN and CDR2 SYDVKM. This CDR3 region has 16 residues. This chain's CDR3 is CASSPGTGYSNQPQHF. The DNA for the CDR3 is TGTGCCAGCAGTCCCGGGACAGGGTATAGCAATCAGCCCCAGCATTTT.

The V call is TRBV18, the J call TRBJ2-2, with 7 bases that match TRBD1. Trimming at V came to 3 bases and at J to 5 bases, leaving 9 bases not matched to a gene. The CDR3 extends over 16 amino acids. The germline CDR1 and CDR2 sequences are KGHSH and LQKENI. In nucleotides, the CDR3 is TGTGCCAGCTCACCCCCCGGTAGGGGGCGGACCGGGGAGCTGTTTTTT. The encoded protein is CASSPPGRGRTGELFF.

Details on this clone: One junction end does not reproduce the germline sequence, and a read error may be involved. The V and J genes are TRBV5-1 and TRBJ1-3; no clear D gene. Per germline, CDR1 SGHRS and CDR2 YFSETQ. This CDR3 spans 11 amino acids. Written as DNA, the CDR3 is TGCGCCAGCAGCCTTGGAGACACCATATATTTT. Protein product: CASSLGDTIYF.

This clone has more than one count but fewer than ten. The J gene is TRBJ2-7, the V gene TRBV4-2, with D perhaps TRBD2 (6 bases). V lost 0 bases and J lost 4, with 10 bases in between. The CDR3 totals 14 residues. CDR1 and CDR2 from the germline V gene are LGHNA and YNFKEQ. The CDR3 loop is CASSQDGGMYEQYF. CDR3 coding DNA: TGTGCCAGCAGCCAAGATGGAGGGATGTACGAGCAGTACTTC.

The chain joins TRBV19 to TRBJ1-3; D gene ambiguous. Trimming left V 8 bases short and J 0 bases short, with 11 bases between. CDR3 length equals 14 residues. CDR1 is LNHDA, CDR2 SQIVND, per germline (reference sequence). For the CDR3, the DNA is TGTGCCAGTGGTCGACGGCACTCTGGAAACACCATATATTTT. It translates to CASGRRHSGNTIYF.

The V and J genes are TRBV7-2 and TRBJ1-1; 10 bases align to TRBD1. Germline CDR1 and CDR2: SGHTA and FQGNSA. V trimming: 5 bases; J trimming: 7 bases; junction bases outside the gene matches: 10. The CDR3 spans 15 residues. The CDR3 DNA reads as TGTGCCAGCAGCCCCAGACAGGGGGCAAGGGGTGAAGCTTTCTTT. It is translated as CASSPRQGARGEAFF.

The chain is built from TRBV7-2 and TRBJ2-6; D is ambiguous. Germline V gene data show CDR1 as SGHTA and CDR2 as FQGNSA. The length of the CDR3 is 18 residues. V lost 8 bases and J 3 bases, leaving 23 bases between the germline ends. CDR3 in amino acids: CASPITGHTLGGANVLTF. In DNA, the CDR3 is TGTGCCAGCCCTATTACCGGCCATACCCTTGGTGGGGCCAACGTCCTGACTTTC.

The V gene is TRBV9, the J gene TRBJ2-5, with a tentative D call TRBD1 (6 bases). Deletions cut 3 bases from V and 5 bases from J, with 8 bases between. From germline, CDR1 is SGDLS and CDR2 YYNGEE. The CDR3 is 12 residues long. CDR3 residues: CASSAGQETQYF. The CDR3 DNA sequence: TGTGCCAGCAGCGCTGGACAGGAGACCCAGTACTTC. Full variable domain (remainder filled in from reference TRBV9 and TRBJ2-5): DSGVTQTPKHLITATGQRVTLRCSPRSGDLSVYWYQQSLDQGLQFLIQYYNGEERAKGNILERFSAQQFPDLHSELNLSSLELGDSALYFCASSAGQETQYFGPGTRLLVL.